In its sample, the clone carrying this TCR beta chain was seen once. This entry comes from a study of blood T cell repertoires in COVID-19. The wider study: Acute and convalescent COVID-19 samples came from the United States, Italy and Spain. The analysed material was cDNA or gDNA that came from T cells, B-cell-depleted T cells, or PBMCs.

As processed by the authors: Estimation of nucleated cell counts was performed using reference gene primer amplification. Measured with immunoSEQ multiplex PCR; TCRdb has only the in-frame clones, and not every one. Clonal size and the V and J genes are those of that table, whereas D and trimming came from the DNA. The profile shows 250,000 to 300,000 clones, 70% to 80% of them singletons. The sequence came from a woman older than 75 with acute or convalescent COVID-19. The specimen was peripheral blood.

CDR3 sequence: CASSAQGLNNYGYTF. In DNA form, the CDR3 reads TGTGCCAGCAGTGCACAGGGGCTTAATAACTATGGCTACACCTTC. The J gene is TRBJ1-2, the V gene TRBV27, with 7 bases fitting TRBD1. V shed 5 bases and J 1 base; nucleotides not matched to a gene: 7. Per germline, CDR1 MNHEY and CDR2 SMNVEV (reference sequence). The CDR3 is 15 amino acids.